What follows are 26 T cell receptor beta chains derived from one specimen sequenced in a study of T cell responses to AZD1222 COVID-19 vaccine. The table came from immunoSEQ multiplex PCR; TCRdb's copy has only in-frame clones and leaves some out. The sample records some 180,000 clones, 88% being singletons. Sequenced here: peripheral blood, sampled on day 0 of AZD1222 vaccination. These TCRs come from an adult in good health.

The J gene is TRBJ1-5, the V gene TRBV30; D not certain. V was clipped by 1 base and J by 4 bases, with 8 bases between them. The germline V gene encodes CDR1 GTSNPN and CDR2 SVGIG (reference sequence). The CDR3 is 13 residues long. The CDR3: CAWSGEGNQPQHF. The DNA of the CDR3 is TGTGCCTGGAGTGGGGAAGGGAATCAGCCCCAGCATTTT.

The chain carries TRBV9 and TRBJ1-2, with a weak D call TRBD1 (6 bases). V lost 1 base and J lost 1, with 17 bases in between. The CDR3 runs to 17 residues. Germline-derived CDR1 and CDR2 are SGDLS and YYNGEE. The CDR3 DNA reads as TGTGCCAGCAGCGTAAATCCTGACAGGAGAGATAACTATGGCTACACCTTC. This translates into CASSVNPDRRDNYGYTF. The whole variable domain, filled in from reference TRBV9 and TRBJ1-2, reads DSGVTQTPKHLITATGQRVTLRCSPRSGDLSVYWYQQSLDQGLQFLIQYYNGEERAKGNILERFSAQQFPDLHSELNLSSLELGDSALYFCASSVNPDRRDNYGYTFGSGTRLTVV.

V and J are TRBV11-1 and TRBJ2-5; D possibly uses TRBD1 or TRBD2 (5 bases each). CDR1 and CDR2 from the germline V gene are SGHAT and FQDESV (reference sequence). V dropped 5 bases and J dropped 3 bases, with 16 bases sitting between them. CDR3 length: 15 residues. The CDR3 here is CASSDAGTEKETQYF. As DNA, the CDR3 is TGTGCCAGCAGCGACGCCGGGACGGAGAAAGAGACCCAGTACTTC.

The rearrangement uses TRBV6-5 and TRBJ1-5; D perhaps matches TRBD1 (5 bases). From germline, CDR1 is MNHEY and CDR2 SVGAGI. The germline V and J ends were trimmed by 4 bases and 0 bases, with 13 bases remaining between them. The CDR3 is made up of 16 amino acids. The CDR3: CASSSAGGYSNQPQHF. For the CDR3, the DNA is TGTGCCAGCAGTTCGGCGGGGGGATATAGCAATCAGCCCCAGCATTTT.

The chain combines TRBV4-1 with TRBJ2-3; D unresolved. With 0 bases removed from V and 4 bases from J, the gap between germline ends came to 8 bases. The CDR3 sequence is 14 residues long. From germline, CDR1 is MGHRA and CDR2 YSYEKL. CDR3 nucleotides: TGCGCCAGCAGCCAAGATCGAACATCAGATACGCAGTATTTT. Translated, it gives CASSQDRTSDTQYF.

The chain is built from TRBV3-1 (or the pseudogene TRBV3-2) and TRBJ1-2; 7 nucleotides agree with TRBD1. The trim removed 1 base at V and 8 bases at J, leaving 4 bases unmatched. The CDR3 totals 13 residues. Germline CDR1 reads LGHDT; CDR2 reads YNNKEL (reference sequence). The CDR3 here is CASSQGQGLGYTF. CDR3 bases: TGTGCCAGCAGCCAAGGACAGGGTCTCGGCTACACCTTC.

The rearrangement links TRBV12-3 or TRBV12-4 to TRBJ2-5, with D unresolved. Trimming removed 5 bases at V and 5 bases at J, with 12 bases between. This CDR3 contains 13 residues. CDR3 nucleotide sequence: TGTGCCAGCAGTCCAGGCAGACGGGAGACCCAGTACTTC. Residues: CASSPGRRETQYF.

V gene TRBV15 combines with J gene TRBJ2-4; TRBD2 might be the D (5 bases). This CDR3 contains 16 residues. The germline gives CDR1 LNHNV, CDR2 YYDKDF (reference sequence). Trimming stripped 1 base from V and 8 bases from J, with 18 bases between. The CDR3 here is CATSRAALRDGDIQYF. CDR3 bases: TGTGCCACCAGCAGAGCAGCTCTGAGGGATGGGGACATTCAGTACTTC.

In its sample, this clone was seen once. The chain is built from TRBV24-1 and TRBJ2-3; 9 bases are a match to TRBD2. Germline assignment: CDR1 KGHDR and CDR2 SFDVKD. The length of the CDR3 is 15 residues. Trimming took 7 bases from V and 3 from J; bases not matched to a gene: 7. CDR3 sequence: CATSPPSGRTDTQYF. The CDR3 coding sequence is TGTGCCACCAGCCCACCCAGCGGGAGGACAGATACGCAGTATTTT.

The sample holds one count of this clone. J is TRBJ2-3 and V is TRBV11-2; D is perhaps TRBD1 (5 bases). Trimming shortened V by 3 bases and J by 0 bases, and 16 bases separated the two germline ends. CDR3 length: 17 residues. Germline assignment: CDR1 SGHAT and CDR2 FQNNGV. CDR3 sequence reads: CASSFNPAGPSTDTQYF. The CDR3 nucleotides read TGTGCCAGCAGCTTCAATCCGGCAGGGCCTAGCACAGATACGCAGTATTTT.

V usage is TRBV10-1 and J usage is TRBJ2-7; 10 positions agree with TRBD1. The length of the CDR3 is 14 residues. The germline gives CDR1 WNHNN, CDR2 SYGVQD (reference sequence). V shed 6 bases, J shed 6 bases, and the junction held 8 bases outside the gene matches. CDR3 nucleotides: TGCGCCAGCAGCAGAGAGACAGGGGGCTCCGAGCAGTACTTC. Its protein product is CASSRETGGSEQYF.

This clone came up a few times. The V and J genes are TRBV15 and TRBJ1-4; D gene uncertain. Germline CDR1 reads LNHNV; CDR2 reads YYDKDF (reference sequence). V was clipped by 5 bases and J by 2 bases, with 6 bases between them. The CDR3 is made up of 13 amino acids. As DNA, the CDR3 is TGTGCCACCAGCGCCCGGACTAATGAAAAACTGTTTTTT. It codes for CATSARTNEKLFF. The variable domain in full, with the rest retrieved from reference TRBV15 and TRBJ1-4, is DAMVIQNPRYQVTQFGKPVTLSCSQTLNHNVMYWYQQKSSQAPKLLFHYYDKDFNNEADTPDNFQSRRPNTSFCFLDIRSPGLGDTAMYLCATSARTNEKLFFGSGTQLSVL.

This chain uses TRBV29-1 with TRBJ2-1, with 14 bases aligning to TRBD2. V lost 0 bases to trimming and J lost 6 bases; unmatched junction nucleotides: 4. Germline CDR1 SQVTM, CDR2 ANQGSEA. This CDR3 is 16 amino acids long. CDR3 region: CSVEDQGTSGSNEQFF. The DNA of the CDR3 is TGCAGCGTTGAAGATCAGGGGACTAGCGGGAGCAATGAGCAGTTCTTC.

This clone was detected once. The gene calls are TRBV20-1 and TRBJ2-7; TRBD1 or TRBD2 may be the D gene (5 bases each). Germline V gene lookup returns CDR1 DFQATT and CDR2 SNEGSKA (reference sequence). The ends were cut back, 6 bases at V and 2 bases at J, with 5 bases in the middle. The CDR3 loop spans 10 amino acids. DNA for the CDR3: TGCAGTGCGGGGGCCTACGAGCAGTACTTC. The encoded protein is CSAGAYEQYF.

The chain combines TRBV5-1 with TRBJ2-5, with D hard to call. The germline V gene encodes CDR1 SGHRS and CDR2 YFSETQ. The CDR3 is made up of 11 amino acids. V was cut by 6 bases and J by 5 bases, with 8 bases left in between. The chain's CDR3 is CASIQGETQYF. The CDR3, as DNA: TGCGCCAGCATCCAAGGGGAGACCCAGTACTTC.

This chain links TRBV4-2 with TRBJ2-3; a possible D gene is TRBD1 (6 bases). The CDR3 extends over 17 amino acids. From germline, CDR1 is LGHNA and CDR2 YNFKEQ. Deletions cut 0 bases from V and 1 base from J, with 14 bases between. CDR3 loop: CASSQDVGARGTDTQYF. The DNA of the CDR3 is TGTGCCAGCAGCCAAGATGTGGGGGCCCGCGGCACAGATACGCAGTATTTT.

The rearrangement joins TRBV7-3 to TRBJ2-2; maybe TRBD2 (6 bases). Germline V gives CDR1 SGHTA, CDR2 FQGTGA. Between the trimmed V and J ends, which lost 5 bases and 6 bases, there was a span of 16 bases. The CDR3 covers 15 residues. CDR3 bases: TGTGCCAGCAGCCCCCGGGGGTTCGGCCCCGGGGAGCTGTTTTTT. Protein sequence: CASSPRGFGPGELFF.

The chain is built from TRBV4-1 and TRBJ2-7, with 10 nucleotides matching TRBD1. Germline CDR1 and CDR2: MGHRA and YSYEKL. Losses at the gene ends were 3 bases for V and 4 bases for J; bases not matched to a gene: 6. The CDR3 is 15 residues long. CDR3 amino acids: CASSHTGTGVYEQYF. The CDR3 DNA is TGCGCCAGCAGCCACACCGGGACAGGGGTTTACGAGCAGTACTTC.

This rearrangement joins TRBV9 to TRBJ1-2; D not resolved. The CDR3 loop spans 14 amino acids. Germline loops: CDR1 SGDLS, CDR2 YYNGEE. V was clipped by 0 bases and J by 6 bases, with 12 bases between them. The CDR3 loop reads CASSVGDGVDGYTF. The CDR3, as DNA: TGTGCCAGCAGCGTAGGAGATGGGGTGGATGGCTACACCTTC.

This clone is a singleton in its sample. The genes are TRBV5-5 and TRBJ2-7; 12 nucleotides match TRBD2. The germline V gene encodes CDR1 SGHKS and CDR2 YYEKEE (reference sequence). The ends lost 4 bases at V and 6 bases at J; junction bases unmatched: 8. The CDR3 is made up of 15 amino acids. CDR3 in DNA: TGTGCCAGCAGCCGGTGGACTAGCGGGACGGGCGAGCAGTACTTC. Translating gives CASSRWTSGTGEQYF.

The chain joins TRBV30 to TRBJ1-5; D ambiguous. CDR1 GTSNPN and CDR2 SVGIG come from the germline V gene (reference sequence). This CDR3 region has 13 residues. Trimming left V 2 bases short and J 3 bases short, with 8 bases between. CDR3 bases: TGTGCCTGGAGTATTAACTCCAATCAGCCCCAGCATTTT. It is translated as CAWSINSNQPQHF. Variable domain in full (rest from reference TRBV30 and TRBJ1-5): SQTIHQWPATLVQPVGSPLSLECTVEGTSNPNLYWYRQAAGRGLQLLFYSVGIGQISSEVPQNLSASRPQDRQFILSSKKLLLSDSGFYLCAWSINSNQPQHFGDGTRLSIL.

This rearrangement joins TRBV10-1 to TRBJ1-6; the D is unclear. CDR1 and CDR2 from the germline V gene are WNHNN and SYGVQD (reference sequence). V lost 4 bases and J 8 bases, leaving 12 bases between the germline ends. There are 14 residues in the CDR3. The CDR3: CASSVGGPDSPLHF. In nucleotides, the CDR3 is TGCGCCAGCAGTGTCGGCGGGCCGGATTCACCCCTCCACTTT.

The chain couples TRBV27 to TRBJ1-1, with 8 bases fitting TRBD1. The CDR3 is 15 residues long. Germline V gene lookup returns CDR1 MNHEY and CDR2 SMNVEV (reference sequence). The V and J ends lost 5 bases and 4 bases, in that order; junction bases with no gene match: 9. CDR3 sequence reads: CASSPDRGWGTEAFF. Here the CDR3 DNA reads TGTGCCAGCAGTCCCGACAGGGGATGGGGCACTGAAGCTTTCTTT.

The gene calls are TRBV4-3 and TRBJ2-7, with TRBD1 matching 8 bases. After removal of 2 bases from V and 7 bases from J, the junction contained 7 bases not matched to a gene. Germline loops: CDR1 LGHNA, CDR2 YSLEER. The CDR3 sequence is 14 residues long. CDR3: CASSQFQGAGEQYF. The DNA of the CDR3 is TGCGCCAGCAGCCAATTTCAGGGGGCAGGGGAGCAGTACTTC.

V is TRBV10-1 and J is TRBJ1-3; no reliable D call. Trimming took off 0 bases at V and 3 bases at J, with 12 bases between the two ends. The CDR3 totals 16 residues. Per germline, CDR1 WNHNN and CDR2 SYGVQD (reference sequence). The CDR3 nucleotides are TGCGCCAGCAGTGAGTCGATGATGGGGAGTGGAAACACCATATATTTT. Translating it yields CASSESMMGSGNTIYF.

The chain recombines TRBV3-1 (or the pseudogene TRBV3-2) with TRBJ1-5; possible D gene TRBD1, 6 bases. The CDR3 is made up of 14 amino acids. Looked up from germline, CDR1 is LGHDT and CDR2 is YNNKEL (reference sequence). Trimming stripped 1 base from V and 2 bases from J, with 6 bases between. CDR3 residues: CASSQAGGNQPQHF. In DNA form, the CDR3 reads TGTGCCAGCAGCCAAGCAGGGGGCAATCAGCCCCAGCATTTT.